The rows below give T cell receptor beta chains drawn from one sample of a study of breast tumors, draining lymph nodes, adjacent tissues. MiXCR, run by TCRdb on the multiplex PCR reads, gives a single entry per CDR3 protein. The sample lists around 130,000 distinct CDR3 sequences; just under 20% were seen once. The sequencing sample was made of axillary lymph node tissue. The receptors stem from a female donor with breast cancer. Some clones in this sample may be carry-over from other donors' samples. Both conserved end residues are part of each CDR3. D genes are given only for firm matches. A row's size may be missing; if present it is once, few, many or a size class.

V gene: TRBV20-1; D gene: -; J gene: TRBJ2-7; clone size: many; CDR3 protein: CSARPGTAPSQYF; CDR3 DNA: TGCAGTGCTAGGCCAGGGACGGCTCCCAGCCAGTACTTC
V gene: TRBV9; D gene: -; J gene: TRBJ2-5; clone size: many; CDR3 protein: CASSPSEGYETQYF; CDR3 DNA: TGTGCCAGCAGCCCAAGTGAGGGGTACGAGACCCAGTACTTC
V gene: TRBV19; D gene: -; J gene: TRBJ2-3; clone size: many; CDR3 protein: CASSMGERDTQYF; CDR3 DNA: TGTGCCAGTAGTATGGGGGAGCGAGATACGCAGTATTTT
V gene: TRBV4-1; D gene: -; J gene: TRBJ1-2; clone size: many; CDR3 protein: CASSHSGATRNYGYTF; CDR3 DNA: TGCGCCAGCAGCCACTCGGGGGCCACAAGAAACTATGGCTACACCTTC
V gene: TRBV3-1; D gene: -; J gene: TRBJ1-4; clone size: many; CDR3 protein: CASSLAGEKLFF; CDR3 DNA: TGTGCCAGCAGTCTCGCGGGAGAAAAACTGTTTTTT
V gene: TRBV28; D gene: -; J gene: TRBJ2-2; clone size: -; CDR3 protein: CASSKLMTLNTGELFF; CDR3 DNA: TGTGCCAGCTCCAAACTTATGACCTTGAACACCGGGGAGCTGTTTTTT
V gene: TRBV10-3; D gene: TRBD1; J gene: TRBJ1-2; clone size: many; CDR3 protein: CAISDLTGGGGYTF; CDR3 DNA: TGTGCCATCAGTGATTTGACAGGGGGCGGCGGCTACACCTTC
V gene: TRBV14; D gene: -; J gene: TRBJ2-1; clone size: many; CDR3 protein: CASSQVGLSSYNEQFF; CDR3 DNA: TGTGCCAGCAGCCAAGTGGGCCTGAGCTCCTACAATGAGCAGTTCTTC
V gene: TRBV7-2; D gene: TRBD1; J gene: TRBJ1-6; clone size: many; CDR3 protein: CASSLAQGTVNSPLHF; CDR3 DNA: TGTGCCAGCAGCTTAGCGCAAGGGACAGTTAATTCACCCCTCCACTTT
V gene: TRBV7-9; D gene: TRBD1; J gene: TRBJ1-4; clone size: many; CDR3 protein: CASSLGQGVNEKLFF; CDR3 DNA: TGTGCCAGCAGCCTAGGACAGGGGGTTAATGAAAAACTGTTTTTT
V gene: TRBV30; D gene: -; J gene: TRBJ2-1; clone size: -; CDR3 protein: CAWTIRDIWRGEQFF; CDR3 DNA: TGTGCCTGGACAATCCGGGACATTTGGCGAGGGGAGCAGTTCTTC
V gene: TRBV5-5; D gene: -; J gene: TRBJ2-7; clone size: many; CDR3 protein: CASSLGGLYEQYF; CDR3 DNA: TGTGCCAGCAGCTTGGGTGGCCTGTACGAGCAGTACTTC
V gene: TRBV3-1; D gene: TRBD1; J gene: TRBJ2-7; clone size: many; CDR3 protein: CASSQDGQGDYEEQYF; CDR3 DNA: TGTGCCAGCAGCCAAGATGGACAGGGTGACTATGAAGAGCAGTACTTC
V gene: TRBV20-1; D gene: TRBD2; J gene: TRBJ2-7; clone size: many; CDR3 protein: CSAREGVLAGGQTPYEQYF; CDR3 DNA: TGCAGTGCTAGAGAGGGAGTACTAGCGGGAGGCCAAACACCCTACGAGCAGTACTTC
V gene: TRBV20-1; D gene: -; J gene: TRBJ2-1; clone size: many; CDR3 protein: CSAREDSYNEQFF; CDR3 DNA: TGCAGTGCTAGAGAGGACAGCTACAATGAGCAGTTCTTC
V gene: TRBV12-3/TRBV12-4; D gene: -; J gene: TRBJ1-2; clone size: -; CDR3 protein: CASTFPGTAPSGYTF; CDR3 DNA: TGTGCCAGCACCTTTCCAGGGACGGCTCCTAGCGGCTACACCTTC
V gene: TRBV6-2/TRBV6-3; D gene: TRBD2; J gene: TRBJ2-1; clone size: -; CDR3 protein: CASSYRGSMYNEQFF; CDR3 DNA: TGTGCCAGCAGTTACCGCGGGAGTATGTACAATGAGCAGTTCTTC
V gene: TRBV19; D gene: -; J gene: TRBJ1-5; clone size: many; CDR3 protein: CASSIGENGRQPQHF; CDR3 DNA: TGTGCCAGTAGTATCGGGGAAAACGGTCGTCAGCCCCAGCATTTT
V gene: TRBV29-1; D gene: TRBD2; J gene: TRBJ2-3; clone size: -; CDR3 protein: CSVTLGLAGGSTDTQYF; CDR3 DNA: TGCAGCGTTACCCTGGGACTAGCGGGAGGGAGCACAGATACGCAGTATTTT
V gene: TRBV6-5; D gene: -; J gene: TRBJ2-1; clone size: many; CDR3 protein: CASSRTYYNEQFF; CDR3 DNA: TGTGCCAGCAGTAGGACCTACTACAATGAGCAGTTCTTC
V gene: TRBV7-7; D gene: -; J gene: TRBJ2-2; clone size: few; CDR3 protein: CASSLDGGSNTGELFF; CDR3 DNA: TGTGCTAGCAGCTTAGATGGGGGTTCCAACACCGGGGAGCTGTTTTTT
V gene: TRBV5-1; D gene: -; J gene: TRBJ2-5; clone size: many; CDR3 protein: CASSFLFETQYF; CDR3 DNA: TGCGCCAGCAGCTTTTTATTCGAGACCCAGTACTTC
V gene: TRBV10-3; D gene: -; J gene: TRBJ2-5; clone size: many; CDR3 protein: CAISGAGRQETQYF; CDR3 DNA: TGTGCCATCAGTGGGGCAGGGAGGCAAGAGACCCAGTACTTC
V gene: TRBV30; D gene: -; J gene: TRBJ1-4; clone size: few; CDR3 protein: CAWSVLRGEGEKLFF; CDR3 DNA: TGTGCCTGGAGTGTTCTGAGGGGCGAGGGCGAAAAACTGTTTTTT
V gene: TRBV11-2; D gene: TRBD2; J gene: TRBJ2-7; clone size: many; CDR3 protein: CASSTTSGYEQYF; CDR3 DNA: TGTGCCAGCAGCACTACTAGCGGGTACGAGCAGTACTTC
V gene: TRBV11-2; D gene: -; J gene: TRBJ2-3; clone size: few; CDR3 protein: CASSLGGISRTDTQYF; CDR3 DNA: TGTGCCAGCAGCCTAGGAGGGATTAGTCGCACAGATACGCAGTATTTT
V gene: TRBV7-3; D gene: -; J gene: TRBJ2-3; clone size: many; CDR3 protein: CASSFIGVTDTQYF; CDR3 DNA: TGTGCCAGCAGCTTTATCGGGGTCACAGATACGCAGTATTTT
V gene: TRBV19; D gene: -; J gene: TRBJ1-5; clone size: many; CDR3 protein: CASRTTGVYSNQPQHF; CDR3 DNA: TGTGCCAGTAGGACCACTGGAGTATATAGCAATCAGCCCCAGCATTTT
V gene: TRBV2; D gene: TRBD1; J gene: TRBJ1-4; clone size: many; CDR3 protein: CASRGGTEREKLFF; CDR3 DNA: TGTGCCAGCAGGGGGGGGACAGAAAGGGAAAAACTGTTTTTT
V gene: TRBV7-3; D gene: -; J gene: TRBJ2-3; clone size: many; CDR3 protein: CASSLRAAPTDTQYF; CDR3 DNA: TGTGCCAGCAGCTTAAGAGCTGCACCCACAGATACGCAGTATTTT
V gene: TRBV5-8; D gene: -; J gene: TRBJ2-7; clone size: many; CDR3 protein: CASSSATGSEQYF; CDR3 DNA: TGTGCCAGCAGTTCCGCGACGGGGAGTGAGCAGTACTTC
V gene: TRBV27; D gene: -; J gene: TRBJ2-7; clone size: many; CDR3 protein: CASSSRQSYEQYF; CDR3 DNA: TGTGCCAGCAGTTCACGACAATCCTACGAGCAGTACTTC
V gene: TRBV4-1; D gene: TRBD1; J gene: TRBJ1-4; clone size: many; CDR3 protein: CASSPGTATNEKLFF; CDR3 DNA: TGCGCCAGCAGCCCAGGGACAGCAACTAATGAAAAACTGTTTTTT
V gene: TRBV4-1; D gene: TRBD1; J gene: TRBJ2-7; clone size: many; CDR3 protein: CASSQKSPGQGYEQYF; CDR3 DNA: TGCGCCAGCAGCCAAAAATCTCCCGGACAGGGGTACGAGCAGTACTTC
V gene: TRBV5-5; D gene: -; J gene: TRBJ2-2; clone size: -; CDR3 protein: CASSFVSETTGELLF; CDR3 DNA: TGTGCCAGCAGCTTTGTTTCAGAGACCACCGGGGAGCTGCTTTTT
V gene: TRBV9; D gene: TRBD2; J gene: TRBJ2-3; clone size: many; CDR3 protein: CASSVSTSGGLLTSTDTQYF; CDR3 DNA: TGTGCCAGCAGCGTATCGACTAGCGGGGGCCTTCTGACTAGCACAGATACGCAGTATTTT
V gene: TRBV28; D gene: -; J gene: TRBJ1-4; clone size: many; CDR3 protein: CASRDGYEKLFF; CDR3 DNA: TGTGCCAGCAGGGACGGCTATGAAAAACTGTTTTTT
V gene: TRBV30; D gene: -; J gene: TRBJ2-5; clone size: many; CDR3 protein: CAWSVWGGAETQYF; CDR3 DNA: TGTGCCTGGAGTGTGTGGGGGGGGGCAGAGACCCAGTACTTC
V gene: TRBV5-4; D gene: -; J gene: TRBJ2-5; clone size: many; CDR3 protein: CASSPDHYQETQYF; CDR3 DNA: TGTGCCAGCAGCCCGGACCATTACCAAGAGACCCAGTACTTC
V gene: TRBV10-3; D gene: TRBD2; J gene: TRBJ2-1; clone size: many; CDR3 protein: CAITGEAGAILYNEQFF; CDR3 DNA: TGTGCCATCACGGGGGAAGCGGGGGCCATTTTATACAATGAGCAGTTCTTC
V gene: TRBV27; D gene: TRBD1; J gene: TRBJ1-2; clone size: many; CDR3 protein: CASSLTGVRGYTF; CDR3 DNA: TGTGCCAGCAGTTTGACAGGGGTGCGGGGCTACACCTTC
V gene: TRBV15; D gene: -; J gene: TRBJ2-7; clone size: many; CDR3 protein: CATSTTGEQYF; CDR3 DNA: TGTGCCACCAGCACCACAGGCGAGCAGTACTTC
V gene: TRBV7-2; D gene: -; J gene: TRBJ1-5; clone size: many; CDR3 protein: CASSLGVAGSNQPQHF; CDR3 DNA: TGTGCCAGCAGCTTAGGGGTGGCCGGGAGCAATCAGCCCCAGCATTTT
V gene: TRBV27; D gene: TRBD2; J gene: TRBJ2-7; clone size: many; CDR3 protein: CASSSTGTSGIYEQYF; CDR3 DNA: TGTGCCAGCAGCTCCACCGGGACTAGCGGGATTTACGAGCAGTACTTC
V gene: TRBV6-2/TRBV6-3; D gene: TRBD2; J gene: TRBJ2-3; clone size: many; CDR3 protein: CASAIAGEGDTQYF; CDR3 DNA: TGTGCCAGCGCTATAGCGGGAGAAGGAGATACGCAGTATTTT
V gene: TRBV15; D gene: TRBD2; J gene: TRBJ2-3; clone size: many; CDR3 protein: CATSGGTSLADTQYF; CDR3 DNA: TGTGCCACCAGCGGCGGGACTAGTTTAGCAGATACGCAGTATTTT
V gene: TRBV5-1; D gene: -; J gene: TRBJ1-3; clone size: many; CDR3 protein: CASSIAGSSGNTIYF; CDR3 DNA: TGCGCCAGCAGCATAGCAGGGTCCTCTGGAAACACCATATATTTT
V gene: TRBV4-1; D gene: -; J gene: TRBJ1-5; clone size: -; CDR3 protein: CASSQVTGYSNQPQHF; CDR3 DNA: TGCGCCAGCAGCCAAGTCACTGGGTATAGCAATCAGCCCCAGCATTTT
V gene: TRBV20-1; D gene: TRBD1; J gene: TRBJ1-2; clone size: many; CDR3 protein: CSAGTEYGYTF; CDR3 DNA: TGCAGTGCCGGGACAGAATATGGCTACACCTTC
V gene: TRBV6-1; D gene: TRBD1; J gene: TRBJ1-2; clone size: many; CDR3 protein: CASSDDRGYYGYTF; CDR3 DNA: TGTGCCAGCAGTGATGACAGGGGGTACTATGGCTACACCTTC
V gene: TRBV29-1; D gene: TRBD1; J gene: TRBJ2-7; clone size: many; CDR3 protein: CSVDEGTGTDF; CDR3 DNA: TGCAGCGTTGATGAGGGGACCGGGACAGACTTC
V gene: TRBV4-3; D gene: TRBD2; J gene: TRBJ2-1; clone size: -; CDR3 protein: CASSQVSGLGPYNEQFF; CDR3 DNA: TGCGCCAGCAGCCAAGTATCCGGACTAGGACCTTACAATGAGCAGTTCTTC
V gene: TRBV3-1; D gene: -; J gene: TRBJ2-7; clone size: many; CDR3 protein: CASSQPSGVSYEQYF; CDR3 DNA: TGTGCCAGCAGCCAACCTTCAGGGGTTTCCTACGAGCAGTACTTC